Listed below are T cell receptor beta chains from one sample, sequenced in a study of technical replicates of blood from several donors. TCRdb's table, derived via immunoSEQ multiplex PCR, lists solely in-frame clones and lacks some. The data hold tens of thousands of clones, with roughly 96% observed a single time. Specimen: T cells isolated from PBMCs. Receptor source: a human donor in good health. Each CDR3 is given with its conserved first and last residue.

V gene	J gene	CDR3 protein
TRBV5-4	TRBJ1-2	CASSLQGNNYGYTF
TRBV6-5	TRBJ1-1	CASSYFGGTEAFF
TRBV19	TRBJ2-5	CASTSDSGGGKTQYF
TRBV4-2	TRBJ2-4	CASSQEPATDRVGPRNIQYF
TRBV7-9	TRBJ2-1	CASSIGTGEREQFF
TRBV28	TRBJ2-7	CASSPDRVTYEQYF
TRBV11-1	TRBJ2-7	CASSLASGRSYEQYF
TRBV29-1	TRBJ1-3	CSVEVIDRFSGNTIYF
TRBV6-5	TRBJ2-5	CASSYSGGTGGETQYF
TRBV9	TRBJ2-7	CASSVGTAGRGTYEQYF
TRBV7-8	TRBJ2-7	CASSFTSGRRTYEQYF
TRBV13	TRBJ2-1	CASSRGGQGFINEQFF
TRBV25-1	TRBJ1-2	CASSDSPVYGYTF
TRBV18	TRBJ2-7	CASSPPGLAGLYEQYF
TRBV7-8	TRBJ2-3	CASSLGVAGTDTQYF
TRBV5-6	TRBJ1-4	CASSLRTGEKLFF
TRBV10-3	TRBJ1-2	CAISTGQLNYGYTF
TRBV2	TRBJ2-1	CASSEARTSGDEQFF
TRBV18	TRBJ1-1	CASSRDQGSGNTEAFF
TRBV10-3	TRBJ2-6	CAISSTGTGANVLTF
TRBV5-4	TRBJ1-1	CASAGPMNTEAFF
TRBV7-9	TRBJ1-3	CASSLDRGEILSGNTIYF
TRBV23-1	TRBJ2-2	CASTYPRTGGAGSTGELFF
TRBV21-1	TRBJ1-3	CASSLDLAGNTIYF
TRBV5-1	TRBJ2-3	CASSLVTATDTQYF
TRBV7-2	TRBJ1-2	CASSLDTVGTGRGYTF
TRBV5-1	TRBJ2-1	CASSRRDRGNEQFF
TRBV28	TRBJ2-5	CASSFRRSGRDQETQYF
TRBV19	TRBJ2-1	CASSMIPGLVYNEQFF
TRBV29-1	TRBJ2-3	CSVFSGETSDTQYF
TRBV28	TRBJ1-2	CASSLPMTGGYGYTF
TRBV5-1	TRBJ1-1	CASSLSHRVLHTEAFF
TRBV11-3	TRBJ2-2	CASFGVVTGELFF
TRBV7-9	TRBJ2-3	CASSLSGDTQYF
TRBV5-4	TRBJ1-3	CASSSGQAYSGNTIYF
TRBV6-5	TRBJ2-7	CASSYSWGQGYEQYF
TRBV18	TRBJ2-3	CASSPLIAGGSTDTQYF
TRBV19	TRBJ1-4	CASSFQSILTNEKLFF
TRBV7-8	TRBJ1-5	CASSYISGPQHF
TRBV5-1	TRBJ1-1	CASSSYTGTPEAFF
TRBV6-5	TRBJ2-7	CASRTISGYEQYF
TRBV7-3	TRBJ2-1	CASSNPGLAGRNEQFF